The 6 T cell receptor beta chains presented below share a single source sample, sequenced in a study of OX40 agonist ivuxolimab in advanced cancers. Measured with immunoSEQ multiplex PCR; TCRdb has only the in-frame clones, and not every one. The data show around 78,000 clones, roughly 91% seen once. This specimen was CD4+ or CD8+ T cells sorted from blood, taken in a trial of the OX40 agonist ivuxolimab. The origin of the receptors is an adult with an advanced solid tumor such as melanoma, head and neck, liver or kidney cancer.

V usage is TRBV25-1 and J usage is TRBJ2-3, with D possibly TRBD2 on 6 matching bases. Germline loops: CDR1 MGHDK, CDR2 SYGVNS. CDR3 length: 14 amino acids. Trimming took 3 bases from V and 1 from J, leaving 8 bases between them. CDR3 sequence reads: CASSDTGGTDTQYF. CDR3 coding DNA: TGTGCCAGCAGTGACACGGGGGGCACAGATACGCAGTATTTT.

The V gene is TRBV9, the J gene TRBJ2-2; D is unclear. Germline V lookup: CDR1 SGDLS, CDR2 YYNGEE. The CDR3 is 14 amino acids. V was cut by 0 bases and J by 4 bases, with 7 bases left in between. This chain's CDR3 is CASSVGSPTGELFF. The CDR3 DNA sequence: TGTGCCAGCAGCGTAGGAAGTCCCACCGGGGAGCTGTTTTTT. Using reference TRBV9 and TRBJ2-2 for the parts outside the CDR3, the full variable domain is DSGVTQTPKHLITATGQRVTLRCSPRSGDLSVYWYQQSLDQGLQFLIQYYNGEERAKGNILERFSAQQFPDLHSELNLSSLELGDSALYFCASSVGSPTGELFFGEGSRLTVL.

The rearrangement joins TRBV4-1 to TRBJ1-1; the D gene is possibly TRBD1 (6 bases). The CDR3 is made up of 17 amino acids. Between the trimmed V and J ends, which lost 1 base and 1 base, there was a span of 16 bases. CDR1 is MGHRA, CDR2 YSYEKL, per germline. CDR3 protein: CASSQATTGTTNTEAFF. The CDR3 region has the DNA TGCGCCAGCAGCCAAGCCACTACCGGGACAACGAACACTGAAGCTTTCTTT.

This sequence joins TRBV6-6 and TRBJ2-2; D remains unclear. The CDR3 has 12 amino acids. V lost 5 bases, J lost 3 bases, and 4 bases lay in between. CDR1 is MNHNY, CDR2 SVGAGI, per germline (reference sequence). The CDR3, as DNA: TGTGCCAGCAGTCCGTACACCGGGGAGCTGTTTTTT. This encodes CASSPYTGELFF.

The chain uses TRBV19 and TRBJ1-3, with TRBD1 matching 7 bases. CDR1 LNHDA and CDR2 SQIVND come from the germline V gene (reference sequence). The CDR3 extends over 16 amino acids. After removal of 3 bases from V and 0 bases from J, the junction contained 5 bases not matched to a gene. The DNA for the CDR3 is TGTGCCAGTAGTATGTCGGGACAGCTCTCTGGAAACACCATATATTTT. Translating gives CASSMSGQLSGNTIYF.

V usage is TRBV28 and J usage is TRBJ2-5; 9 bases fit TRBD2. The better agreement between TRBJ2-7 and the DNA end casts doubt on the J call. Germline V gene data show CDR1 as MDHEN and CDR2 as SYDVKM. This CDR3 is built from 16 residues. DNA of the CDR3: TGTGCCAGCAAACGACTTAGACTAGCGGAGAACTACGAGCAGTACTTC. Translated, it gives CASKRLRLAENYEQYF.